This TCR beta chain was sequenced during a study of cytomegalovirus exposure and HLA in healthy donors. A word on this clone: Its target is not known.

PCR employed 60 Vbeta and 13 Jbeta primers. Assay used: immunoSEQ multiplex PCR; TCRdb lists only in-frame clones, some missing. In the table there are hundreds of thousands of clones, more than 85% of which are singletons. This CDR3 comprises 17 residues. The trim removed 3 bases at V and 2 bases at J, leaving 13 bases unmatched. CDR1 SGDLS and CDR2 YYNGEE come from the germline V gene. Notes on the study in general: Rare TCR sequences predominated, though certain public TCRs were found in many donors. CMV antigen specificity was confirmed in vitro for a few CMV-associated chains. Productive status was seen about 90% or about 30% of the time for most TCR beta V segments in an earlier analysis. Later analysis suggested most CMV-associated TCR beta chains were HLA-restricted.

The sequence derives from a woman aged 18-29 years in good health and CMV-seronegative. What was sequenced was PBMCs. This rearrangement joins TRBV9 to TRBJ1-2, with 7 bases lining up with TRBD1. The CDR3 DNA reads as TGTGCCAGCAGCGCAGTAGGTAGGGGGCGACGAAACTATGGCTACACCTTC. Translation gives CASSAVGRGRRNYGYTF.